The clone carrying this T cell receptor (beta chain) was recorded only once. Its antigen is as yet unknown. Some clones are missing from TCRdb's copy, which holds only in-frame ones; the method was immunoSEQ multiplex PCR. The table includes about 14,000 clones, approximately 79% detected once. This sample stems from a study of T cell repertoires in ileal Crohn's disease. Across the study: Median disease duration was around eight years; 35% to 45% smoked at surgery.

This CDR3 is 14 amino acids long. CDR1 is MGHDK and CDR2 is SYGVNS in the germline V gene. V was shortened by 5 bases and J by 0 bases, with 8 bases between the two germline ends. Regarding the study as a whole: Clonal expansions were more frequent in active smokers than non-smokers at surgery. Clonality above 26.8% at surgery always came with endoscopic recurrence.

The time point denotes: inflamed ileum from the surgical specimen. Input material: ileal tissue. This sequence originates from an adult with Crohn's disease. This chain joins TRBV25-1 and TRBJ1-3, with unresolved D. The CDR3 here is CASSRTGSGNTIYF. In DNA form, the CDR3 reads TGTGCCAGCAGTCGAACCGGCTCTGGAAACACCATATATTTT.